The present entry profiles one T cell receptor (beta chain) with its context. Its target is not known. Donors had nominal health at sampling but likely had unrecorded immune exposures. This specimen comes from a study of cytomegalovirus exposure and HLA in healthy donors. Study-wide results and caveats: Altogether, 160 or so TCR beta chains were recorded as cytomegalovirus-associated. Some segments of the V type, notably TRBV6-2 and TRBV6-3, were excluded as indistinguishable.

Germline-derived CDR1 and CDR2 are KGHSH and LQKENI. V shed 1 base and J 6 bases; nucleotides not matched to a gene: 5. This CDR3 is built from 14 residues. It was with 60 Vbeta and 13 Jbeta primers that the PCR ran. As handled by the study authors: Later analysis identified tens of millions of unique TCR beta chains, about 11 million shared. The repertoire was sequenced with immunoSEQ multiplex PCR; TCRdb's copy has only in-frame clones and lacks some. D and trimming come from the DNA, and the V and J calls and clone size come from that table. The sample shows 90,000 to 150,000 clones, approximately 76% of them seen only once.

The chain employs TRBV18 and TRBJ1-2, with TRBD1 identical over 7 bases. The receptor's source is a man aged 45 to 65 in good health and CMV-seropositive. The sequenced material came from PBMCs. The CDR3 protein is CASSPLDRDHGYTF. The CDR3 nucleotides read TGTGCCAGCTCACCACTTGACAGGGATCATGGCTACACCTTC.